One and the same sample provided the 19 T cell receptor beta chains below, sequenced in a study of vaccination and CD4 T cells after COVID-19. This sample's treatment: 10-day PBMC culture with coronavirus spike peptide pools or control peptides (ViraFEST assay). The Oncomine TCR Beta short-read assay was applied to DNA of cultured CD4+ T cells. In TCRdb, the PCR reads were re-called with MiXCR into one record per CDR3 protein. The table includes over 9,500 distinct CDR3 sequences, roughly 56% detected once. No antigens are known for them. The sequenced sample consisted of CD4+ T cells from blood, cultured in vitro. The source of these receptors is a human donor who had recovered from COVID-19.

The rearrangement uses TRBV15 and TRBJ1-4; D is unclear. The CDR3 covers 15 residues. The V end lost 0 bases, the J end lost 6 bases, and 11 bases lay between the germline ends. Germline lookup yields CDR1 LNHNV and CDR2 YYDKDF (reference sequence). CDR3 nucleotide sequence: TGTGCCACCAGCAGAGATAGGGCCTGGGATGAAAAACTGTTTTTT. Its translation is CATSRDRAWDEKLFF.

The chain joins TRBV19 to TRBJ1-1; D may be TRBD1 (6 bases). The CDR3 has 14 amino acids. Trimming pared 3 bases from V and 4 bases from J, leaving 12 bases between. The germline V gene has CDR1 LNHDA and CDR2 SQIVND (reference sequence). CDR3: CASSIQGSSTEAFF. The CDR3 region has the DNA TGTGCCAGTAGTATTCAGGGGTCGAGCACTGAAGCTTTCTTT. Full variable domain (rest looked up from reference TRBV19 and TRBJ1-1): DGGITQSPKYLFRKEGQNVTLSCEQNLNHDAMYWYRQDPGQGLRLIYYSQIVNDFQKGDIAEGYSVSREKKESFPLTVTSAQKNPTAFYLCASSIQGSSTEAFFGQGTRLTVV.

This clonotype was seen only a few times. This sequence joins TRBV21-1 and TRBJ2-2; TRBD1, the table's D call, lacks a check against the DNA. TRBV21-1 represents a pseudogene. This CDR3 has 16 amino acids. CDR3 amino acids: CASSKGTGVHTGELFF. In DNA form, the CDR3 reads TGTGCCAGCAGCAAAGGGACAGGGGTCCACACCGGGGAGCTGTTTTTT.

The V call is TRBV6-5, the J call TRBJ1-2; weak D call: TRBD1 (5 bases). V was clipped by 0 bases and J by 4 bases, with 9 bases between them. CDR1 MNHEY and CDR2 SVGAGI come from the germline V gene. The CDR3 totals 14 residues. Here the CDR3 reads CASSYSGGIYGYTF. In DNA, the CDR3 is TGTGCCAGCAGTTACTCGGGGGGGATCTATGGCTACACCTTC.

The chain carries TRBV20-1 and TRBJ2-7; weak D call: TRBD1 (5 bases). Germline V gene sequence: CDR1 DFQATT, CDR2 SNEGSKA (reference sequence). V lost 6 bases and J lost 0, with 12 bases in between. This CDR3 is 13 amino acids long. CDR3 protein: CSAPDRSSYEQYF. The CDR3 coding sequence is TGCAGTGCCCCCGACAGAAGCTCCTACGAGCAGTACTTC.

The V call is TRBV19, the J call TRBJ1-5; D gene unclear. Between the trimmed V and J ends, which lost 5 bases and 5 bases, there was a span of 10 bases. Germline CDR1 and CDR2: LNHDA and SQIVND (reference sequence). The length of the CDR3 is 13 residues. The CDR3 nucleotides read TGTGCCAGTAGTCCAGCCATGTATCAGCCCCAGCATTTT. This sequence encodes CASSPAMYQPQHF.

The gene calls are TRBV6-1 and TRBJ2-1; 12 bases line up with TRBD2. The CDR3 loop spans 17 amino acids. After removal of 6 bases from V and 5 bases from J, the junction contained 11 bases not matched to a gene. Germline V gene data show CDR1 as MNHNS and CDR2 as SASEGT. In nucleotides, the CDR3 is TGTGCCAGCAGGAGACTTGGACTAGCGGGGACACACAATGAGCAGTTCTTC. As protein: CASRRLGLAGTHNEQFF.

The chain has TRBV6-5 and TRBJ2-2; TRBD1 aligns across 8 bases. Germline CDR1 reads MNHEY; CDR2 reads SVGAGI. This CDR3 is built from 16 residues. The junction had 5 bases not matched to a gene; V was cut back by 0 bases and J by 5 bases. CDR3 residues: CASSYSRTGLTGELFF. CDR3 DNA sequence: TGTGCCAGCAGTTACTCGAGGACAGGGTTGACCGGGGAGCTGTTTTTT.

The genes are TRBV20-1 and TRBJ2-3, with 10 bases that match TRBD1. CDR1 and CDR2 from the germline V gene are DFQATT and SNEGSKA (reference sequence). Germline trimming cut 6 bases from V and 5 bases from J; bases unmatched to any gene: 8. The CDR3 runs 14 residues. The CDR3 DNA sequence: TGCAGTGCGGGGACAGGGGCGGGACGAGATACGCAGTATTTT. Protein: CSAGTGAGRDTQYF.

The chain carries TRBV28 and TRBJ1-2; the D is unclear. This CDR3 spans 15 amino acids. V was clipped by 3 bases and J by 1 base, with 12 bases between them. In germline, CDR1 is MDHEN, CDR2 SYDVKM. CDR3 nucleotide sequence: TGTGCCAGCAGTTTTAAGTCTTCCGTTAACTATGGCTACACCTTC. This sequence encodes CASSFKSSVNYGYTF.

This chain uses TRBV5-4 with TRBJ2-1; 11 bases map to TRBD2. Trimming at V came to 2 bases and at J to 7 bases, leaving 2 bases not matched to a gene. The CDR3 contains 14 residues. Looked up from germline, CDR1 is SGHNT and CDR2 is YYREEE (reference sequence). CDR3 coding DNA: TGTGCCAGCAGCTTAGGACTAGCGGGTAATGAGCAGTTCTTC. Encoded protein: CASSLGLAGNEQFF.

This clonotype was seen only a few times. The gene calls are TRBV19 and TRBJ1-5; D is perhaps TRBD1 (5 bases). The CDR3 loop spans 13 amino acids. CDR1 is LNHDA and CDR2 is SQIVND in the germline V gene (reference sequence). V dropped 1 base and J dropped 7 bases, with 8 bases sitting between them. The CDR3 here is CASSIAGHQPQHF. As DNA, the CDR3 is TGTGCCAGTAGTATAGCAGGGCACCAGCCCCAGCATTTT.

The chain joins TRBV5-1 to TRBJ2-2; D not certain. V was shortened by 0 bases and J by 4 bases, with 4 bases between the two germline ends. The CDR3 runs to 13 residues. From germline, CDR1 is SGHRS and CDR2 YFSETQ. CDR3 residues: CASSLAATGELFF. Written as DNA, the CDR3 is TGCGCCAGCAGCTTGGCGGCCACCGGGGAGCTGTTTTTT.

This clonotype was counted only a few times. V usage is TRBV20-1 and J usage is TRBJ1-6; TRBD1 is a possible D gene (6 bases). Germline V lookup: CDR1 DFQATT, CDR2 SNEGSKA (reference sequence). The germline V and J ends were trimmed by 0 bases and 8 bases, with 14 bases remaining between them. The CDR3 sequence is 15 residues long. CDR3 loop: CSAREGGRGDSPLHF. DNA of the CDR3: TGCAGTGCTAGAGAGGGGGGGCGAGGGGATTCACCCCTCCACTTT.

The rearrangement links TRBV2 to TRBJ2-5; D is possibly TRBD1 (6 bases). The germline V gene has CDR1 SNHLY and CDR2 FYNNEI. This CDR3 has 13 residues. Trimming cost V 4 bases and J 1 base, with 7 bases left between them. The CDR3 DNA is TGTGCCAGCAGTGTGGACAGCCAAGAGACCCAGTACTTC. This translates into CASSVDSQETQYF. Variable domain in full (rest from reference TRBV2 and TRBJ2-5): EPEVTQTPSHQVTQMGQEVILRCVPISNHLYFYWYRQILGQKVEFLVSFYNNEISEKSEIFDDQFSVERPDGSNFTLKIRSTKLEDSAMYFCASSVDSQETQYFGPGTRLLVL.

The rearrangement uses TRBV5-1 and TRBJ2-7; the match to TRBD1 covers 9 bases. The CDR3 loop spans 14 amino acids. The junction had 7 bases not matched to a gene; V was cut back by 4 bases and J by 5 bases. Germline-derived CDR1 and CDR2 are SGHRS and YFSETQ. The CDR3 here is CASSMMDRGDEQYF. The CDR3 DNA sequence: TGCGCCAGCAGCATGATGGACAGGGGAGACGAGCAGTACTTC.

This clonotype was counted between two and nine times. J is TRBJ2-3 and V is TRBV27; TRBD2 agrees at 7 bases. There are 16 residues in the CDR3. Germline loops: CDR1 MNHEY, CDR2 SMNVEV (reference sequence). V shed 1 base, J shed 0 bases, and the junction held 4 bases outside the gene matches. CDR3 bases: TGTGCCAGCAGTTTATTGGGAGGGGCTAGCACAGATACGCAGTATTTT. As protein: CASSLLGGASTDTQYF.

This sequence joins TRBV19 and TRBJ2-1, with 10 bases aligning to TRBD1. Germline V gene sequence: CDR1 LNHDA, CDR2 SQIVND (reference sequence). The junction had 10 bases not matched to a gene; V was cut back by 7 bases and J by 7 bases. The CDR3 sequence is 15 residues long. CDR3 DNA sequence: TGTGCCAGTATCCAAAGTGGGACAGGGGCGAATGAGCAGTTCTTC. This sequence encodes CASIQSGTGANEQFF. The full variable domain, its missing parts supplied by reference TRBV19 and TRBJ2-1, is DGGITQSPKYLFRKEGQNVTLSCEQNLNHDAMYWYRQDPGQGLRLIYYSQIVNDFQKGDIAEGYSVSREKKESFPLTVTSAQKNPTAFYLCASIQSGTGANEQFFGPGTRLTVL.

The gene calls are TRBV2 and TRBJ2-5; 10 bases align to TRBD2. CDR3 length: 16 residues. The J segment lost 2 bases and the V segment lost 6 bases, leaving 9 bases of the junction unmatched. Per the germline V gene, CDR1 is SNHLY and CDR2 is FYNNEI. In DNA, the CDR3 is TGTGCCAGCAGGGGGTCTAGCGGGAGAACACAAGAGACCCAGTACTTC. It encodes CASRGSSGRTQETQYF.